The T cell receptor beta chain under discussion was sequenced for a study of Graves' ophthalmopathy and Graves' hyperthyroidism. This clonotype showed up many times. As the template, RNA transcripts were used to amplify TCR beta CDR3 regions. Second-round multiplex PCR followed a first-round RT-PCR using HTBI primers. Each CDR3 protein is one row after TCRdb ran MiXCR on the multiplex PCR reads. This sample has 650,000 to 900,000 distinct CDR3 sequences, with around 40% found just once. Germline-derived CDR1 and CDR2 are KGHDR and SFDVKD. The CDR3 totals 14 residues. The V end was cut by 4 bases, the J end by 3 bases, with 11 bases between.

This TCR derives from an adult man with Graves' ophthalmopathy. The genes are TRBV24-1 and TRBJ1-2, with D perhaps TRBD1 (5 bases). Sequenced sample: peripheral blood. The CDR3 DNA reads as TGTGCCACCAGTGACCCGGGACGGGACTATGGCTACACCTTC. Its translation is CATSDPGRDYGYTF.